The 15 T cell receptor beta chains below were found in one sample sequenced in a study of vaccination and CD4 T cells after COVID-19 (dated by TCRdb to 2022 to 2024). Their specific antigens are unknown. The treatment or condition label corresponds to: approximately 9-day PBMC culture with coronavirus spike peptide pools or control peptides (ViraFEST assay). Libraries were made using PCR. Instrument on record: Illumina iSeq 100. TCR sequencing of DNA from cultured CD4+ T cells used the Oncomine TCR Beta short-read assay at the Johns Hopkins FTIC core. The public reads were run again by TCRdb, first through fastp at Q25 and then through MiXCR, and only productive beta chains were kept. Rows are unified per CDR3 protein, each entry keeping the most common DNA and genes. For this sample the table gives about 16,000 distinct CDR3 sequences, of which less than 60% were detected only once. The ten largest clones add up to around 7% of the sample.

Sample: CD4+ T cells from blood, cultured in vitro. Every receptor here comes from a human donor who had recovered from COVID-19.

The V call is TRBV7-2, the J call TRBJ1-5; D is unresolved. The germline V gene encodes CDR1 SGHTA and CDR2 FQGNSA. The CDR3 totals 13 residues. Trimming cost V 2 bases and J 6 bases, with 8 bases left between them. DNA for the CDR3: TGTGCCAGCAGCTTAAATAAAGGTCAGCCCCAGCATTTT. Its translation: CASSLNKGQPQHF.

This clonotype appeared a few times. The V gene is TRBV30, the J gene TRBJ2-5, with D perhaps matching TRBD2 (5 bases). CDR1 and CDR2 from the germline V gene are GTSNPN and SVGIG (reference sequence). CDR3 length: 13 amino acids. The V end lost 2 bases, the J end lost 7 bases, and 14 bases lay between the germline ends. CDR3 region: CAWSLARGGTQYF. The CDR3 DNA sequence: TGTGCCTGGAGTTTGGCCCGGGGTGGGACCCAGTACTTC.

V gene TRBV5-4 combines with J gene TRBJ1-6; unclear D gene. V lost 0 bases to trimming and J lost 8 bases, with 3 bases between them. The CDR3 has 12 residues. Germline CDR1 is SGHNT and CDR2 is YYREEE (reference sequence). DNA of the CDR3: TGTGCCAGCAGCTTGGATGATTCACCCCTCCACTTT. Protein sequence: CASSLDDSPLHF.

This clonotype was seen just once. The chain recombines TRBV2 with TRBJ1-6; no clear D gene. The germline gives CDR1 SNHLY, CDR2 FYNNEI. The CDR3 extends over 16 amino acids. The ends were cut back, 4 bases at V and 9 bases at J, with 19 bases in the middle. The CDR3 is CASSVRIPLLGSPLHF. The CDR3 DNA follows: TGTGCCAGCAGTGTCCGAATCCCGCTGCTGGGTTCACCCCTCCACTTT. The full variable domain, its missing parts supplied by reference TRBV2 and TRBJ1-6, is EPEVTQTPSHQVTQMGQEVILRCVPISNHLYFYWYRQILGQKVEFLVSFYNNEISEKSEIFDDQFSVERPDGSNFTLKIRSTKLEDSAMYFCASSVRIPLLGSPLHFGNGTRLTVT.

The genes are TRBV7-2 and TRBJ1-1; 7 bases map to TRBD1. Germline V gives CDR1 SGHTA, CDR2 FQGNSA. This CDR3 region has 14 residues. The J segment lost 8 bases and the V segment lost 5 bases, leaving 11 bases of the junction unmatched. CDR3 sequence reads: CASSRDSLATEAFF. The CDR3 DNA sequence: TGTGCCAGCAGCCGGGACAGCCTTGCCACCGAAGCTTTCTTT.

The gene calls are TRBV6-5 and TRBJ2-5; a weak D match, TRBD1 (6 bases). Germline loops: CDR1 MNHEY, CDR2 SVGAGI. Trimming removed 0 bases at V and 5 bases at J, with 13 bases between. This CDR3 region has 15 residues. The CDR3 reads CASSYSTGNRETQYF. CDR3 nucleotides: TGTGCCAGCAGTTACTCAACAGGGAATAGGGAGACCCAGTACTTC.

This clonotype was seen more than once but under ten times. The chain links TRBV7-3 to TRBJ1-1; D ambiguous. The CDR3 contains 13 residues. Trimming took 5 bases from V and 3 from J, leaving 10 bases between them. Germline V gives CDR1 SGHTA, CDR2 FQGTGA. CDR3 nucleotides: TGTGCCAGCAGCCACGATGGGGACACTGAAGCTTTCTTT. It encodes CASSHDGDTEAFF.

This sequence joins TRBV30 and TRBJ2-3, with a tentative D call TRBD2 (5 bases). Germline V gene sequence: CDR1 GTSNPN, CDR2 SVGIG (reference sequence). The CDR3 has 15 amino acids. Trimming removed 5 bases from V and 0 bases from J, with 15 bases in between. The CDR3 DNA follows: TGTGCCTGGGCCCCTAGCACAATCAGCACAGATACGCAGTATTTT. Translated, it gives CAWAPSTISTDTQYF.

This clonotype came up a few times. This chain uses TRBV5-4 with TRBJ2-3; TRBD2 matches 8 bases. Per the germline V gene, CDR1 is SGHNT and CDR2 is YYREEE (reference sequence). The CDR3 runs 15 residues. The ends lost 4 bases at V and 1 base at J; junction bases unmatched: 5. CDR3 bases: TGTGCCAGCAGCACCCATAGCGGGGGCACAGATACGCAGTATTTT. Amino acids: CASSTHSGGTDTQYF. Full variable domain (missing parts from reference TRBV5-4 and TRBJ2-3): ETGVTQSPTHLIKTRGQQVTLRCSSQSGHNTVSWYQQALGQGPQFIFQYYREEENGRGNFPPRFSGLQFPNYSSELNVNALELDDSALYLCASSTHSGGTDTQYFGPGTRLTVL.

CDR3 region: CASSLIPGNTIYF. CDR3 sequence (DNA): TGTGCCAGCAGCTTAATCCCGGGCAACACCATATATTTT. The chain joins TRBV7-8 to TRBJ1-3; D gene uncertain. The ends were cut back, 2 bases at V and 7 bases at J, with 9 bases in the middle. Germline V gene data show CDR1 as SGHVS and CDR2 as FQNEAQ. This CDR3 region has 13 residues.

The rearrangement joins TRBV10-3 to TRBJ2-1; TRBD2 is a possible D gene (6 bases). V shed 0 bases and J shed 8 bases, with 17 bases lying between them. Per germline, CDR1 ENHRY and CDR2 SYGVKD. The CDR3 has 16 residues. The CDR3 nucleotides are TGTGCCATCAGTGAGTCTGCGGGGCACGGTTGGGATGAGCAGTTCTTC. Its protein product is CAISESAGHGWDEQFF.

This chain uses TRBV11-1 with TRBJ2-2; TRBD2 matches 13 bases. The germline V gene has CDR1 SGHAT and CDR2 FQDESV (reference sequence). This CDR3 is 16 amino acids long. V shed 6 bases and J 6 bases; nucleotides not matched to a gene: 7. Here the CDR3 DNA reads TGTGCCAGCAGTCGAACTAGCGGGAGGGCCGCCGGGGAGCTGTTTTTT. Its translation is CASSRTSGRAAGELFF.

The CDR3 bases are TGTGCCAGCAGCATACTGGACAGAACGATTACCCACGAGCAGTACTTC. It encodes CASSILDRTITHEQYF. The genes are TRBV5-6 and TRBJ2-7; tentative D call: TRBD1 (6 bases). Trimming pared 4 bases from V and 5 bases from J, leaving 22 bases between. The germline gives CDR1 SGHDT, CDR2 YYEEEE. The CDR3 is made up of 16 amino acids.

In its sample, this clonotype was seen a few times. This sequence joins TRBV23-1 and TRBJ2-7, with D unresolved. TRBV23-1 is placed among ORFs of uncertain function. With 8 bases removed from V and 5 bases from J, the gap between germline ends came to 16 bases. The CDR3 spans 13 residues. The CDR3 DNA reads TGCGCCAGCGGAACATCCGGCCTGGACGAGCAGTACTTC. Encoded protein: CASGTSGLDEQYF.

The chain joins TRBV2 to TRBJ2-1; a weak D match, TRBD1 (6 bases). Germline CDR1 is SNHLY and CDR2 is FYNNEI. CDR3 length: 13 residues. Deletions cut 4 bases from V and 4 bases from J, with 8 bases between. In nucleotides, the CDR3 is TGTGCCAGCAGTGGGGACACTTACAATGAGCAGTTCTTC. It translates to CASSGDTYNEQFF.